The next 23 T cell receptor beta chains were all read from a single sample in a study of OX40 agonist ivuxolimab in advanced cancers. Sequencing was performed with immunoSEQ multiplex PCR; in TCRdb, only in-frame clones are kept and a portion is missing. The data show roughly 80,000 clones, roughly nine tenths seen once. Sequencing used CD4+ or CD8+ T cells sorted from blood, obtained in a trial of the OX40 agonist ivuxolimab. The receptors derive from an adult with an advanced solid tumor such as melanoma, head and neck, liver or kidney cancer.

The chain employs TRBV6-5 and TRBJ2-5, with D tentatively TRBD1 (6 bases). V was clipped by 4 bases and J by 6 bases, with 12 bases between them. Germline values: CDR1 MNHEY, CDR2 SVGAGI. CDR3 size: 13 residues. CDR3 residues: CASSLTGLKTQYF. The CDR3 region has the DNA TGTGCCAGCAGTTTGACAGGTTTGAAGACCCAGTACTTC.

The rearrangement joins TRBV6-6 to TRBJ1-2; the D is unclear. Per the germline V gene, CDR1 is MNHNY and CDR2 is SVGAGI (reference sequence). The ends were cut back, 2 bases at V and 5 bases at J, with 9 bases in the middle. The CDR3 runs 13 residues. The CDR3 region has the DNA TGTGCCAGCAGTTACCAGGCCGCTTATGGCTACACCTTC. Translating gives CASSYQAAYGYTF.

This sequence joins TRBV6-5 and TRBJ1-1; TRBD1 aligns across 11 bases. The V and J ends lost 6 bases and 5 bases, in that order; junction bases with no gene match: 8. CDR1 and CDR2 (germline): MNHEY, SVGAGI. The CDR3 loop spans 15 amino acids. For the CDR3, the DNA is TGTGCCAGCAGACCGGACAGGGGGCGCCGGACTGAAGCTTTCTTT. Amino acid sequence: CASRPDRGRRTEAFF.

This clone was counted only a few times. The gene calls are TRBV18 and TRBJ1-5; no firm D call. The V gene lost 10 bases and the J gene lost 4 bases, with 2 bases spanning the gap. CDR3 length: 9 residues. Germline CDR1 reads KGHSH; CDR2 reads LQKENI. CDR3 nucleotides: TGTGCCACTAATCAGCCCCAGCATTTT. This sequence encodes CATNQPQHF.

The genes are TRBV28 and TRBJ2-5; 9 nucleotides line up with TRBD1. Trimming cost V 5 bases and J 3 bases; bases outside gene matches: 10. This CDR3 has 16 amino acids. Germline CDR1 is MDHEN and CDR2 is SYDVKM. CDR3 coding DNA: TGTGCCAGCAGTCTTAACAGGGGGCGAGAAAAAGAGACCCAGTACTTC. Translated, it gives CASSLNRGREKETQYF. The whole variable domain, filled in from reference TRBV28 and TRBJ2-5, reads DVKVTQSSRYLVKRTGEKVFLECVQDMDHENMFWYRQDPGLGLRLIYFSYDVKMKEKGDIPEGYSVSREKKERFSLILESASTNQTSMYLCASSLNRGREKETQYFGPGTRLLVL.

The chain employs TRBV12-5 and TRBJ2-3, with 10 bases identical to TRBD2. CDR1 and CDR2 from the germline V gene are LGHNT and FRNRAP. The trim removed 4 bases at V and 4 bases at J, leaving 14 bases unmatched. CDR3 size: 18 residues. For the CDR3, the DNA is TGTGCTAGTGGTTCCGCCTCCACTAGCGGGAACCTTCCAGATACGCAGTATTTT. Residues: CASGSASTSGNLPDTQYF.

V usage is TRBV10-1 and J usage is TRBJ2-7, with 7 bases identical to TRBD1. V lost 0 bases and J lost 4; bases outside the gene matches: 9. In germline, CDR1 is WNHNN, CDR2 SYGVQD (reference sequence). The length of the CDR3 is 16 residues. CDR3 amino acids: CASSESGRRGLYEQYF. In nucleotides, the CDR3 is TGCGCCAGCAGTGAGTCGGGGAGAAGGGGGCTTTACGAGCAGTACTTC.

The chain employs TRBV7-3 and TRBJ2-1; TRBD2 agrees at 11 bases. This CDR3 comprises 15 residues. CDR1 and CDR2 (germline): SGHTA, FQGTGA. The ends lost 2 bases at V and 7 bases at J; junction bases unmatched: 4. CDR3 sequence reads: CASSLQSSGRNEQFF. CDR3 DNA: TGTGCCAGCAGCTTACAGTCTAGCGGGAGGAATGAGCAGTTCTTC.

The chain has TRBV28 and TRBJ2-3; a possible D gene is TRBD2 (7 bases). The V end lost 11 bases, the J end lost 3 bases, and 18 bases lay between the germline ends. In germline, CDR1 is MDHEN, CDR2 SYDVKM. This CDR3 comprises 14 residues. For the CDR3, the DNA is TGTGCCGCCCTTCGGGGGGCTGAGACAGATACGCAGTATTTT. Its protein is CAALRGAETDTQYF.

The chain joins TRBV9 to TRBJ2-7, with TRBD1 matching over 9 bases. CDR1 SGDLS and CDR2 YYNGEE come from the germline V gene. J gave up 4 bases and V 3 bases, and 5 bases lay outside the gene matches. This CDR3 is 14 amino acids long. The CDR3 protein is CASSGGQGGYEQYF. The CDR3 DNA reads as TGTGCCAGCAGCGGGGGACAGGGTGGGTACGAGCAGTACTTC.

V and J are TRBV5-1 and TRBJ2-6; D is unclear. Germline-derived CDR1 and CDR2 are SGHRS and YFSETQ. V lost 0 bases and J 2 bases, leaving 12 bases between the germline ends. The CDR3 loop spans 17 amino acids. The CDR3 is CASSLEKGFTGANVLTF. In DNA, the CDR3 is TGCGCCAGCAGCTTGGAAAAAGGATTCACTGGGGCCAACGTCCTGACTTTC.

This rearrangement joins TRBV11-3 to TRBJ2-2, with D possibly matching TRBD1 (6 bases). The length of the CDR3 is 16 residues. The germline V gene encodes CDR1 SGHNT and CDR2 YENEEA. Trimming shortened V by 1 base and J by 0 bases, and 9 bases separated the two germline ends. CDR3 region: CASSLGGGSNTGELFF. The CDR3 bases are TGTGCCAGCAGCTTAGGAGGGGGTTCGAACACCGGGGAGCTGTTTTTT.

This chain uses TRBV28 with TRBJ1-6; D not certain. Germline-derived CDR1 and CDR2 are MDHEN and SYDVKM. V lost 2 bases and J 9 bases, leaving 8 bases between the germline ends. The CDR3 runs 13 residues. The CDR3: CASSLTLSSPLHF. The CDR3 coding sequence is TGTGCCAGCAGTTTAACCTTGTCTTCACCCCTCCACTTT.

V and J are TRBV10-3 and TRBJ1-1; 7 nucleotides align to TRBD1. V lost 6 bases and J lost 0; bases outside the gene matches: 4. Germline lookup yields CDR1 ENHRY and CDR2 SYGVKD. The CDR3 has 14 amino acids. CDR3 in amino acids: CAISKGQLNTEAFF. DNA for the CDR3: TGTGCCATCAGCAAGGGACAGTTGAACACTGAAGCTTTCTTT.

This rearrangement joins TRBV4-1 to TRBJ1-4; 9 bases are a match to TRBD1. The CDR3 is 15 amino acids. V shed 5 bases, J shed 7 bases, and the junction held 8 bases outside the gene matches. Germline CDR1 MGHRA, CDR2 YSYEKL. The DNA for the CDR3 is TGCGCCAGCAGCGATTACAGGGGGCAGGTTGAAAAACTGTTTTTT. Its protein product is CASSDYRGQVEKLFF.

This rearrangement joins TRBV14 to TRBJ2-2; D is unclear. Germline V lookup: CDR1 SGHDN, CDR2 FVKESK. This CDR3 spans 15 amino acids. The V gene lost 3 bases and the J gene lost 4 bases, with 12 bases spanning the gap. The CDR3 nucleotides read TGTGCCAGCAGCCAGCTGGCTGGCGTCACCGGGGAGCTGTTTTTT. This codes for CASSQLAGVTGELFF.

The chain has TRBV5-1 and TRBJ2-7; 8 positions match TRBD1. V trimming: 2 bases; J trimming: 1 base; junction bases outside the gene matches: 8. CDR3 length: 16 amino acids. The germline CDR1 and CDR2 sequences are SGHRS and YFSETQ. The CDR3 spells CASSFIQGGESYEQYF. Written as DNA, the CDR3 is TGCGCCAGCAGCTTTATACAGGGGGGTGAATCCTACGAGCAGTACTTC. Combining the CDR3 with reference TRBV5-1 and TRBJ2-7 gives the whole variable domain KAGVTQTPRYLIKTRGQQVTLSCSPISGHRSVSWYQQTPGQGLQFLFEYFSETQRNKGNFPGRFSGRQFSNSRSEMNVSTLELGDSALYLCASSFIQGGESYEQYFGPGTRLTVT.

Written as DNA, the CDR3 is TGTGCCAGCAGTTTTTATGTGTATGGCTACACCTTC. This gives the protein CASSFYVYGYTF. The chain recombines TRBV28 with TRBJ1-2; D is unresolved. This CDR3 has 12 amino acids. V lost 3 bases to trimming and J lost 5 bases, with 7 bases between them. CDR1 is MDHEN and CDR2 is SYDVKM in the germline V gene.

This chain uses TRBV9 with TRBJ2-2; perhaps TRBD2 as D (5 bases). The V and J ends lost 5 bases and 2 bases respectively, with 10 bases between them. CDR3 size: 14 residues. Per the germline V gene, CDR1 is SGDLS and CDR2 is YYNGEE. The DNA of the CDR3 is TGTGCCAGCAGGGAAGGAGGTAACACCGGGGAGCTGTTTTTT. As protein: CASREGGNTGELFF. Full variable domain (outside the CDR3, taken from reference TRBV9 and TRBJ2-2): DSGVTQTPKHLITATGQRVTLRCSPRSGDLSVYWYQQSLDQGLQFLIQYYNGEERAKGNILERFSAQQFPDLHSELNLSSLELGDSALYFCASREGGNTGELFFGEGSRLTVL.

V is TRBV11-3 and J is TRBJ1-2, with D possibly matching TRBD1 (6 bases). The CDR3 extends over 14 amino acids. Germline V gene data show CDR1 as SGHNT and CDR2 as YENEEA. V lost 5 bases and J 4 bases, leaving 14 bases between the germline ends. This chain's CDR3 is CASSTRTAGYGYTF. Here the CDR3 DNA reads TGTGCCAGCAGCACCCGGACAGCGGGCTATGGCTACACCTTC.

CDR3 loop: CASSQEAAGVNGYTF. DNA of the CDR3: TGTGCCAGCAGCCAAGAAGCGGCAGGGGTCAATGGCTACACCTTC. V is TRBV4-2 and J is TRBJ1-2; D is possibly TRBD1 (6 bases). The V end was cut by 0 bases, the J end by 6 bases, with 14 bases between. Germline V CDR1 and CDR2: LGHNA, YNFKEQ. This CDR3 comprises 15 residues.

V and J are TRBV2 and TRBJ1-1; the D gene is possibly TRBD1 (5 bases). The CDR3 covers 13 residues. The V and J ends lost 7 bases and 10 bases respectively, with 19 bases between them. The germline V gene encodes CDR1 SNHLY and CDR2 FYNNEI. The CDR3 sequence: CASILQAGSRAFF. CDR3 nucleotide sequence: TGTGCCAGCATTCTGCAGGCAGGGAGTCGAGCTTTCTTT. The full variable domain, completed using reference TRBV2 and TRBJ1-1, is EPEVTQTPSHQVTQMGQEVILRCVPISNHLYFYWYRQILGQKVEFLVSFYNNEISEKSEIFDDQFSVERPDGSNFTLKIRSTKLEDSAMYFCASILQAGSRAFFGQGTRLTVV.

J is TRBJ2-2 and V is TRBV5-5, with TRBD2 identical over 9 bases. The V and J ends lost 2 bases and 7 bases, in that order; junction bases with no gene match: 6. The CDR3 is 15 residues long. CDR1 SGHKS and CDR2 YYEKEE come from the germline V gene (reference sequence). The CDR3 coding sequence is TGTGCCAGCAGCTTAAGCGGGGGGCAAAGCGGGGAGCTGTTTTTT. This encodes CASSLSGGQSGELFF.